One and the same sample provided the 3 T cell receptor beta chains below, sequenced in a study of neurological immune-mediated disorders. TCRdb re-analysed the 5' RACE reads in MiXCR, keeping a single row per CDR3 protein. The data show about 46,000 distinct CDR3 sequences, with under 3.5% seen just once and over 13% held by the top ten. The sample consisted of PBMCs. The receptors stem from a woman between 45 and 60 years old with multiple sclerosis.

At least ten counts were recorded for this clonotype. The genes are TRBV5-8 and TRBJ2-3, with 8 bases lining up with TRBD2. Germline trimming cut 0 bases from V and 3 bases from J; bases unmatched to any gene: 6. The CDR3 extends over 16 amino acids. Germline assignment: CDR1 SGHTS and CDR2 YDEGEE. The CDR3 coding sequence is TGTGCCAGCAGCTTGGGGTTAATAGCGGGAACAGATACGCAGTATTTT. This gives the protein CASSLGLIAGTDTQYF.

This clonotype was counted ten times or more. The chain joins TRBV4-2 to TRBJ2-5; D is unclear. Trimming shortened V by 2 bases and J by 7 bases, and 14 bases separated the two germline ends. The CDR3 has 14 amino acids. Germline V CDR1 and CDR2: LGHNA, YNFKEQ. CDR3 DNA sequence: TGTGCCAGCAGCCAATTAGACCGATCGGGGACCCAGTACTTC. Protein: CASSQLDRSGTQYF.

There are many counts of this clonotype. The rearrangement joins TRBV5-5 to TRBJ1-4; 9 nucleotides match TRBD1. CDR3 length equals 17 residues. V was clipped by 4 bases and J by 0 bases; unmatched bases: 7. Germline loops: CDR1 SGHKS, CDR2 YYEKEE (reference sequence). The CDR3 DNA sequence: TGTGCCAGCAGCGAAGCCGGGACAGGGTCAACTAATGAAAAACTGTTTTTT. It is translated as CASSEAGTGSTNEKLFF.